One and the same sample provided the 23 T cell receptor beta chains below, sequenced in a study of identical twins. Using its own MiXCR run on the 5' RACE reads, TCRdb lists one record per CDR3 protein. Of about 530,000 distinct CDR3 sequences listed, about 20% are singletons. These data were also reused for a study on yellow fever vaccine responses in identical twins.

Input material: CD4+ T cells sorted from blood. All receptors come from a woman aged 18 to 35 in good health.

The rearrangement joins TRBV24-1 to TRBJ2-7; the D gene is possibly TRBD2 (6 bases). Trimming pared 9 bases from V and 5 bases from J, leaving 22 bases between. Germline-derived CDR1 and CDR2 are KGHDR and SFDVKD. This CDR3 contains 15 residues. The CDR3: CATAASSGLNHEQYF. CDR3 coding DNA: TGTGCCACCGCCGCTAGTTCGGGACTTAACCACGAGCAGTACTTC.

This clonotype was counted a few times. The chain carries TRBV7-2 and TRBJ2-3, with D perhaps matching TRBD1 (5 bases). The CDR3 length is 15 residues. V dropped 4 bases and J dropped 2 bases, with 13 bases sitting between them. The germline V gene has CDR1 SGHTA and CDR2 FQGNSA. CDR3 DNA sequence: TGTGCCAGCAGCTCACAGGTCCTCCCCACAGATACGCAGTATTTT. This codes for CASSSQVLPTDTQYF.

This chain uses TRBV3-1 with TRBJ1-3, with D uncertain. V was shortened by 3 bases and J by 1 base, with 10 bases between the two germline ends. This CDR3 is 15 amino acids long. Per the germline V gene, CDR1 is LGHDT and CDR2 is YNNKEL (reference sequence). CDR3 bases: TGTGCCAGCAGCCAGGGTAGAGTTTCTGGAAACACCATATATTTT. Protein sequence: CASSQGRVSGNTIYF. Full variable domain (rest looked up from reference TRBV3-1 and TRBJ1-3): DTAVSQTPKYLVTQMGNDKSIKCEQNLGHDTMYWYKQDSKKFLKIMFSYNNKELIINETVPNRFSPKSPDKAHLNLHINSLELGDSAVYFCASSQGRVSGNTIYFGEGSWLTVV.

The chain joins TRBV18 to TRBJ2-2; no firm D call. V was shortened by 3 bases and J by 0 bases, with 11 bases between the two germline ends. This CDR3 contains 16 residues. Germline V gene sequence: CDR1 KGHSH, CDR2 LQKENI. The CDR3 nucleotides are TGTGCCAGCTCACCCAACAGTGTCGCGAACACCGGGGAGCTGTTTTTT. Translation gives CASSPNSVANTGELFF.

DNA for the CDR3: TGTGCCATCAGTGAGTTAGGTAGTGAGCAGTTCTTC. It specifies CAISELGSEQFF. This chain uses TRBV10-3 with TRBJ2-1; D is unresolved. CDR3 length equals 12 residues. V was clipped by 1 base and J by 9 bases, with 7 bases between them. Germline V gene lookup returns CDR1 ENHRY and CDR2 SYGVKD.

This chain uses TRBV4-2 with TRBJ1-1; D is ambiguous. V lost 10 bases and J 4 bases, leaving 19 bases between the germline ends. The CDR3 has 14 residues. Germline CDR1 and CDR2: LGHNA and YNFKEQ. The CDR3 DNA is TGTGCCATCGGCCCCGGGCTCATCTGCACTGAAGCTTTCTTT. Its protein product is CAIGPGLICTEAFF.

This clonotype has a handful of counts. This rearrangement joins TRBV7-8 to TRBJ2-7; D remains ambiguous. The V end lost 1 base, the J end lost 5 bases, and 9 bases lay between the germline ends. CDR1 is SGHVS, CDR2 FQNEAQ, per germline. The CDR3 has 13 residues. CDR3 loop: CASSLGTRDEQYF. The CDR3 DNA reads as TGTGCCAGCAGCTTAGGGACCCGTGACGAGCAGTACTTC.

This clonotype was found many times. V is TRBV3-1 and J is TRBJ2-1, with D perhaps matching TRBD1 or TRBD2 (6 bases each). The ends were cut back, 0 bases at V and 5 bases at J, with 11 bases in the middle. The CDR3 totals 15 residues. Germline assignment: CDR1 LGHDT and CDR2 YNNKEL (reference sequence). CDR3 nucleotide sequence: TGTGCCAGCAGCCAAGAAAGGGGGGTTGACAATGAGCAGTTCTTC. Its translation: CASSQERGVDNEQFF.

This clonotype came up a few times. This sequence joins TRBV29-1 and TRBJ2-1; D uncertain. Trimming took 7 bases from V and 0 from J, leaving 10 bases between them. CDR3 size: 13 residues. Germline V gene lookup returns CDR1 SQVTM and CDR2 ANQGSEA. CDR3 protein: CSAEDRSYNEQFF. The CDR3 coding sequence is TGCAGCGCAGAGGATCGCTCCTACAATGAGCAGTTCTTC.

This clonotype was recorded a few times. This chain links TRBV5-1 with TRBJ2-5; D is ambiguous. V gave up 1 base and J gave up 5 bases, with 12 bases separating them. Germline V gene data show CDR1 as SGHRS and CDR2 as YFSETQ. This CDR3 spans 14 amino acids. CDR3 sequence: CASSLTRKGETQYF. The CDR3 DNA is TGCGCCAGCAGCTTGACACGGAAAGGGGAGACCCAGTACTTC.

This clonotype has ten or more counts. This chain links TRBV18 with TRBJ2-7, with 11 bases that match TRBD2. The germline CDR1 and CDR2 sequences are KGHSH and LQKENI. This CDR3 has 15 amino acids. V lost 2 bases to trimming and J lost 0 bases; unmatched junction nucleotides: 0. The CDR3 bases are TGTGCCAGCTCACCAACTAGCGGGGGCTCCTACGAGCAGTACTTC. This codes for CASSPTSGGSYEQYF.

This clonotype came up a few times. The CDR3 DNA reads as TGCGCCAGCAGCTTGGGGGCTAGCGGGAGCTCGTATTCCGAGCAGTACTTC. Protein product: CASSLGASGSSYSEQYF. This chain uses TRBV5-1 with TRBJ2-7; 10 bases map to TRBD2. After removal of 0 bases from V and 6 bases from J, the junction contained 12 bases not matched to a gene. Germline CDR1 is SGHRS and CDR2 is YFSETQ. The CDR3 covers 17 residues.

This clonotype was observed many times. The chain recombines TRBV3-1 with TRBJ2-3, with no clear D. The V and J ends lost 9 bases and 6 bases respectively, with 13 bases between them. Germline CDR1 LGHDT, CDR2 YNNKEL (reference sequence). The CDR3 consists of 12 residues. The DNA of the CDR3 is TGTGCCAGTTCAAGTTCCGGCGATACGCAGTATTTT. Its protein is CASSSSGDTQYF.

V usage is TRBV5-6 and J usage is TRBJ2-5; perhaps TRBD2 as D (5 bases). Per the germline V gene, CDR1 is SGHDT and CDR2 is YYEEEE. The CDR3 extends over 17 amino acids. Trimming took off 1 base at V and 5 bases at J, with 21 bases between the two ends. CDR3 amino acids: CASSLHIGLQTVETQYF. CDR3 coding DNA: TGTGCCAGCAGCTTGCATATCGGACTTCAAACAGTTGAGACCCAGTACTTC.

The V call is TRBV4-2, the J call TRBJ2-1, with 9 bases fitting TRBD2. The V gene's germline CDR1 is LGHNA and CDR2 YNFKEQ. The CDR3 sequence is 15 residues long. The V and J ends lost 4 bases and 14 bases, in that order; junction bases with no gene match: 15. The CDR3: CASSRAIGAGGREFF. In DNA, the CDR3 is TGTGCCAGCAGCCGAGCAATAGGAGCGGGGGGACGGGAGTTCTTC.

The rearrangement uses TRBV29-1 and TRBJ2-3; D gene unclear. The CDR3 length is 13 residues. The germline V gene has CDR1 SQVTM and CDR2 ANQGSEA. Trimming took 3 bases from V and 2 from J, leaving 9 bases between them. As DNA, the CDR3 is TGCAGCGTTGATGGGCAGTTCACAGATACGCAGTATTTT. This codes for CSVDGQFTDTQYF.

Only a few counts were recorded for this clonotype. The chain has TRBV11-2 and TRBJ2-2, with 8 bases identical to TRBD1. The length of the CDR3 is 17 residues. The germline V gene encodes CDR1 SGHAT and CDR2 FQNNGV. V dropped 2 bases and J dropped 8; count of bases not matched to a gene: 13. CDR3 amino acids: CASSLFRDRRVWGELFF. As DNA, the CDR3 is TGTGCCAGCAGCTTATTCCGGGACAGGCGGGTTTGGGGGGAGCTGTTTTTT. The variable domain in full, completed from reference TRBV11-2 and TRBJ2-2, reads EAGVAQSPRYKIIEKRQSVAFWCNPISGHATLYWYQQILGQGPKLLIQFQNNGVVDDSQLPKDRFSAERLKGVDSTLKIQPAKLEDSAVYLCASSLFRDRRVWGELFFGEGSRLTVL.

The J gene is TRBJ2-1, the V gene TRBV7-2; 12 bases map to TRBD2. V lost 9 bases, J lost 8 bases, and 8 bases stayed unmatched. CDR1 is SGHTA, CDR2 FQGNSA, per germline. This CDR3 is built from 14 residues. This CDR3 is CASTTSGSRDEQFF. The CDR3 region has the DNA TGTGCCAGTACGACTAGCGGGAGCAGAGATGAGCAGTTCTTC.

The chain has TRBV5-1 and TRBJ2-1, with TRBD1 identical over 10 bases. The length of the CDR3 is 15 residues. Losses at the gene ends were 3 bases for V and 5 bases for J; bases not matched to a gene: 5. Per the germline V gene, CDR1 is SGHRS and CDR2 is YFSETQ. CDR3 nucleotide sequence: TGCGCCAGCAGCTCGCGGGACAGGGGCAACAATGAGCAGTTCTTC. Amino acid sequence: CASSSRDRGNNEQFF.

This clonotype was seen a handful of times. The rearrangement joins TRBV29-1 to TRBJ2-2; TRBD1 matches 7 bases. The CDR3 covers 13 residues. The V gene's germline CDR1 is SQVTM and CDR2 ANQGSEA. J was trimmed by 4 bases and V by 7 bases; bases with no gene match: 6. The CDR3 spells CSASDRVTGELFF. DNA of the CDR3: TGCAGCGCCTCAGACAGGGTCACCGGGGAGCTGTTTTTT.

This clonotype appeared many times. The V call is TRBV5-1, the J call TRBJ2-5, with D hard to call. Germline loops: CDR1 SGHRS, CDR2 YFSETQ. Trimming removed 2 bases from V and 1 base from J, with 6 bases in between. The length of the CDR3 is 13 residues. The chain's CDR3 is CASSLRTQETQYF. In DNA form, the CDR3 reads TGCGCCAGCAGCTTAAGGACCCAAGAGACCCAGTACTTC.

The chain couples TRBV12-3 or TRBV12-4 to TRBJ1-5, with 7 bases aligning to TRBD1. This CDR3 has 16 amino acids. After removal of 3 bases from V and 3 bases from J, the junction contained 8 bases not matched to a gene. CDR3 coding DNA: TGTGCCAGCAGTTTTCTTACAGGACAGGACAATCAGCCCCAGCATTTT. Its translation is CASSFLTGQDNQPQHF.

The rearrangement links TRBV28 to TRBJ2-1, with TRBD1 as a possible D gene (6 bases). CDR3 size: 14 residues. The V end was cut by 6 bases, the J end by 7 bases, with 16 bases between. CDR1 MDHEN and CDR2 SYDVKM come from the germline V gene. The CDR3 loop reads CASSAQGKLNEQFF. For the CDR3, the DNA is TGTGCCAGCAGCGCACAGGGAAAATTAAATGAGCAGTTCTTC.